Sequencing of this T cell receptor (beta chain) was carried out in a study of blood T cell repertoires in COVID-19. The wider study: Some COVID-19 samples were acute and others convalescent; all came from the United States, Italy and Spain. PBMCs, B-cell-depleted T cells, or T cells provided the cDNA or gDNA that made up the material.

The junction had 4 bases not matched to a gene; V was cut back by 6 bases and J by 9 bases. The CDR3 is 13 residues long. The germline V gene encodes CDR1 SNHLY and CDR2 FYNNEI. This clone was counted a few times. Profiling relied on immunoSEQ multiplex PCR, and the TCRdb table lists in-frame clones only, not all of them. This sample has 9,500 to 10,000 clones, with about 81% found just once. What was sequenced was peripheral blood. This rearrangement joins TRBV2 to TRBJ1-6; 8 bases map to TRBD1. This receptor was taken from a man aged 60 to 69 with active COVID-19. DNA of the CDR3: TGTGCCAGCAGCGGACAGGGTGTTTCACCCCTCCACTTT. Encoded protein: CASSGQGVSPLHF.